Listed below are T cell receptor beta chains from one sample, sequenced in a study of blood T cell repertoires in COVID-19. Measured with immunoSEQ multiplex PCR; TCRdb has only the in-frame clones, and not every one. This table holds roughly 140,000 clones, more than 85% found once. The sample comprised peripheral blood. The receptors come from a human donor in a cohort sampled during active COVID-19. CDR3s include the opening cysteine and the closing phenylalanine or tryptophan. A D gene is named only where the DNA matches it firmly. Part of the rows lack a size; the others show once, few, many or a class for expanded clones.

v_call,j_call,clone_size,d_call,cdr3_aa,cdr3_nt
TRBV30,TRBJ2-7,-,TRBD1,CAWSPGQAYEQYF,TGTGCCTGGAGTCCCGGACAGGCCTACGAGCAGTACTTC
TRBV3-1/TRBV3-2,TRBJ2-7,-,-,CASSQDTPGIGYEQYF,TGTGCCAGCAGCCAAGATACACCGGGGATCGGGTACGAGCAGTACTTC
TRBV9,TRBJ1-4,-,-,CASSVALQGASEKLFF,TGTGCCAGCAGCGTAGCTTTGCAGGGCGCGTCGGAAAAACTGTTTTTT
TRBV7-3,TRBJ2-1,-,TRBD2,CASSLTSGSVYNEQFF,TGTGCCAGCAGCCTGACTAGCGGGAGTGTCTACAATGAGCAGTTCTTC
TRBV11-1,TRBJ1-4,-,-,CASSLRGRSTNEKLFF,TGTGCCAGCAGCTTAAGGGGGAGATCCACTAATGAAAAACTGTTTTTT
TRBV28,TRBJ2-5,-,TRBD2,CASSFTPSFGRPQETQYF,TGTGCCAGCAGTTTCACCCCTTCTTTCGGGAGGCCCCAAGAGACCCAGTACTTC
TRBV5-1,TRBJ2-7,-,TRBD1,CASSRDRAYEQYF,TGCGCCAGCAGCCGGGACAGGGCTTACGAGCAGTACTTC
TRBV4-1,TRBJ2-5,-,-,CASSQDWGGTQETQYF,TGCGCCAGCAGCCAAGATTGGGGCGGTACCCAAGAGACCCAGTACTTC
TRBV5-5,TRBJ1-1,-,-,CASSLAGGEGTEAFF,TGTGCCAGCAGCTTGGCCGGCGGGGAGGGAACTGAAGCTTTCTTT
TRBV27,TRBJ2-5,-,TRBD1,CASSLSGQGAGETQYF,TGTGCCAGCAGTTTATCAGGACAGGGGGCAGGGGAGACCCAGTACTTC
TRBV2,TRBJ1-1,-,-,CASSRSPIEAFF,TGTGCCAGCAGTCGTTCACCTATTGAAGCTTTCTTT
TRBV5-6,TRBJ2-7,-,-,CASSSVDILPSYEQYF,TGTGCCAGCAGCTCGGTGGACATCCTACCTTCCTACGAGCAGTACTTC
TRBV27,TRBJ2-3,-,TRBD2,CASMPRFGGGTDTQYF,TGTGCCAGCATGCCCCGATTTGGGGGGGGCACAGATACGCAGTATTTT
TRBV7-9,TRBJ2-7,-,TRBD2,CASSSPGSGSSYEQYF,TGTGCCAGCAGCTCTCCCGGGAGCGGGAGCTCCTACGAGCAGTACTTC
TRBV7-9,TRBJ1-2,-,-,CASSSGLGRNYGYTF,TGTGCCAGCAGCTCTGGGCTGGGGCGAAACTATGGCTACACCTTC
TRBV6-5,TRBJ1-5,-,TRBD1,CASSLAGGNQPQHF,TGTGCCAGCAGTTTAGCAGGGGGAAATCAGCCCCAGCATTTT
TRBV30,TRBJ1-3,-,-,CAWNRAAGNTIYF,TGTGCCTGGAACAGGGCCGCTGGAAACACCATATATTTT
TRBV9,TRBJ1-1,-,TRBD1,CASSAVTGAGEAFF,TGTGCCAGCAGCGCGGTAACAGGGGCGGGTGAAGCTTTCTTT
TRBV5-1,TRBJ1-1,-,-,CASSLVASTEAFF,TGCGCCAGCAGCTTGGTGGCCAGCACTGAAGCTTTCTTT
TRBV7-9,TRBJ1-2,-,-,CASSLALARSYGYTF,TGTGCCAGCAGCTTAGCGCTGGCAAGGAGCTATGGCTACACCTTC
TRBV9,TRBJ2-5,-,-,CASSTQGRQTQYF,TGTGCCAGCAGCACACAGGGGAGGCAGACCCAGTACTTC
TRBV6-6,TRBJ2-3,once,TRBD2,CASTYSSGGTDTQYF,TGTGCCAGCACCTACTCTAGCGGCGGCACAGATACGCAGTATTTT
TRBV4-2,TRBJ2-1,many,TRBD2,CASSQAASGRFSSYNEQFF,TGTGCCAGCAGCCAAGCGGCTAGCGGGAGGTTTAGCTCCTACAATGAGCAGTTCTTC
TRBV7-3,TRBJ2-3,-,-,CASSEVSDTDTQYF,TGTGCCAGCAGCGAGGTATCAGACACAGATACGCAGTATTTT
TRBV29-1,TRBJ1-4,-,TRBD1,CSVALGQGSRDEKLFF,TGCAGCGTCGCCCTGGGACAGGGCTCCAGGGATGAAAAACTGTTTTTT
TRBV6-1,TRBJ2-3,-,-,CASSEDIQVTDTQYF,TGTGCCAGCAGTGAAGACATACAGGTCACAGATACGCAGTATTTT
TRBV30,TRBJ2-1,-,-,CAWSVRFPGMYNEQFF,TGTGCCTGGAGTGTACGGTTCCCGGGAATGTACAATGAGCAGTTCTTC
TRBV3-1/TRBV3-2,TRBJ1-4,-,-,CASRQRGTNEKLFF,TGTGCCAGCAGACAGCGGGGGACTAATGAAAAACTGTTTTTT
TRBV19,TRBJ1-2,-,TRBD1,CASSPQWGQGNNYGYTF,TGTGCCAGTAGTCCCCAATGGGGACAGGGTAACAACTATGGCTACACCTTC
TRBV2,TRBJ1-1,-,-,CASSDLANTEAFF,TGTGCCAGCAGTGATTTGGCCAACACTGAAGCTTTCTTT
TRBV7-9,TRBJ1-4,-,-,CASGSRGFNEKLFF,TGTGCCAGCGGATCCCGGGGGTTTAATGAAAAACTGTTTTTT
TRBV24-1,TRBJ2-5,-,-,CATSDLGGEETQYF,TGTGCCACCAGTGATTTGGGAGGGGAAGAGACCCAGTACTTC
TRBV29-1,TRBJ2-5,-,TRBD1,CSVADRETQYF,TGCAGCGTCGCGGACAGGGAGACCCAGTACTTC
TRBV21-1,TRBJ2-2,once,-,CASRQGQVNTGELFF,TGTGCCAGCAGACAAGGACAGGTGAACACCGGGGAGCTGTTTTTT
TRBV27,TRBJ1-2,-,TRBD1,CASSSMDRLYGYTF,TGTGCCAGCAGTTCAATGGACAGGCTATATGGCTACACCTTC
TRBV5-4,TRBJ1-4,-,-,CASSRDHEQGEKLFF,TGTGCCAGCAGCCGCGATCATGAGCAGGGAGAAAAACTGTTTTTT
TRBV4-1,TRBJ2-3,-,TRBD1,CASSQESGTGGRTDTQYF,TGCGCCAGCAGCCAAGAGTCGGGGACAGGGGGGAGGACAGATACGCAGTATTTT
TRBV18,TRBJ1-1,-,TRBD1,CASSQGANTEAFF,TGTGCCAGCTCACAGGGGGCGAACACTGAAGCTTTCTTT
TRBV18,TRBJ2-1,-,TRBD2,CASSPLTSGSNEQFF,TGTGCCAGCTCACCACTAACTAGCGGGAGCAATGAGCAGTTCTTC
TRBV6-1,TRBJ1-1,-,-,CASSEGVGDTEAFF,TGTGCCAGCAGTGAAGGGGTAGGGGATACTGAAGCTTTCTTT
TRBV3-1/TRBV3-2,TRBJ1-3,few,-,CASSPLSGRLGNTIYF,TGTGCCAGCAGCCCACTCTCTGGCAGACTTGGAAACACCATATATTTT
TRBV6-1,TRBJ2-3,-,TRBD2,CASSDSGKGTDTQYF,TGTGCCAGCAGTGATAGCGGGAAGGGCACAGATACGCAGTATTTT
TRBV4-1,TRBJ2-5,-,TRBD1,CASSQYWTGGGETQYF,TGCGCCAGCAGCCAATATTGGACAGGGGGAGGAGAGACCCAGTACTTC
TRBV28,TRBJ2-7,-,TRBD2,CASSSGIGRARAYEQYF,TGTGCCAGCAGTTCCGGGATTGGGAGGGCGAGGGCCTACGAGCAGTACTTC
TRBV19,TRBJ2-2,-,TRBD2,CASSIRLAGDRTGELFF,TGTGCCAGTAGTATAAGACTAGCGGGAGATCGCACCGGGGAGCTGTTTTTT
TRBV11-2,TRBJ2-3,-,TRBD1,CASSRTGVVDTQYF,TGTGCCAGCAGCCGGACAGGGGTGGTTGATACGCAGTATTTT
TRBV12-2,TRBJ2-5,-,-,CASRPRPLDMETQYF,TGTGCAAGTCGCCCTCGCCCCTTAGATATGGAGACCCAGTACTTC
TRBV19,TRBJ2-7,-,-,CASSIDHTNYEQYF,TGTGCCAGTAGTATAGATCATACAAACTACGAGCAGTACTTC
TRBV30,TRBJ1-1,-,-,CAWSTGRPNTEAFF,TGTGCCTGGAGTACAGGACGCCCGAACACTGAAGCTTTCTTT
TRBV3-1/TRBV3-2,TRBJ2-3,-,-,CASSLAGSTDTQYF,TGTGCCAGCAGCCTAGCCGGCAGCACAGATACGCAGTATTTT
TRBV7-2,TRBJ2-4,-,TRBD1,CASSPKTGTIYIQYF,TGTGCCAGTAGCCCAAAGACAGGGACCATTTATATTCAGTACTTC
TRBV4-2,TRBJ1-5,-,TRBD1,CASSHHRDRGYSNQPQHF,TGTGCCAGCAGCCACCACCGGGACAGGGGTTATAGCAATCAGCCCCAGCATTTT
TRBV12-3/TRBV12-4,TRBJ2-5,few,-,CASSLSGKETQYF,TGTGCCAGCAGTTTATCCGGGAAAGAGACCCAGTACTTC
TRBV7-9,TRBJ1-4,-,TRBD1,CASSFGTGSEKLFF,TGTGCCAGCAGCTTCGGGACAGGTTCTGAAAAACTGTTTTTT
TRBV15,TRBJ1-2,-,-,CATSRGGLLGDGSYGYTF,TGTGCCACCAGCAGAGGGGGGCTACTAGGGGATGGGAGCTATGGCTACACCTTC
TRBV7-8,TRBJ2-6,-,-,CASSLPLAFGANVLTF,TGTGCCAGCAGCTTGCCGCTAGCGTTCGGGGCCAACGTCCTGACTTTC
TRBV19,TRBJ1-5,-,-,CASSIGPQGFQPQHF,TGTGCCAGTAGTATCGGCCCGCAGGGATTTCAGCCCCAGCATTTT
TRBV18,TRBJ1-2,-,-,CASSSTIARGNYGYTF,TGTGCCAGCTCATCGACCATAGCCAGGGGAAACTATGGCTACACCTTC
TRBV7-9,TRBJ2-1,-,TRBD2,CASSFGEGADEQFF,TGTGCCAGCAGCTTCGGGGAGGGCGCGGATGAGCAGTTCTTC
TRBV7-2,TRBJ2-1,-,-,CASSLDRSPYNEQFF,TGTGCCAGCAGCTTAGACAGGTCGCCCTACAATGAGCAGTTCTTC